The 23 T cell receptor beta chains presented below share a single source sample, sequenced in a study of blood T cell repertoires in COVID-19 (dated by TCRdb to about 2020). Libraries came from the immunoSEQ multiplex PCR assay. The immuneACCESS repertoire file appears here via TCRdb, limited to in-frame rearrangements. These files lack a portion of the clones; in checked studies, under half of the deficit traces to unresolved V genes, and the cause of the others is not known. For this sample the table gives approximately 390,000 clones, of which around 87% were detected only once. Approximately 9.3% of the sample is in the top ten clones. The sequenced sample was PBMCs or T cells enriched from blood (not recorded which). These receptors originate from a woman aged 50 to 65 who had recovered from COVID-19.

Notes on this clone: The same CDR3 also results from other DNA sequences found in this sample. V and J are TRBV6-1 and TRBJ1-1; possibly TRBD1 for D (5 bases). The CDR3 has 13 residues. CDR1 is MNHNS and CDR2 is SASEGT in the germline V gene. Trimming pared 3 bases from V and 2 bases from J, leaving 7 bases between. CDR3 residues: CASSDRVNTEAFF. Here the CDR3 DNA reads TGTGCCAGCAGTGACAGGGTAAACACTGAAGCTTTCTTT.

The V call is TRBV29-1, the J call TRBJ1-5; D possibly corresponds to TRBD1 (5 bases). CDR1 is SQVTM, CDR2 ANQGSEA, per germline. This CDR3 is built from 14 residues. Trimming stripped 3 bases from V and 0 bases from J, with 9 bases between. CDR3 sequence (DNA): TGCAGCGTTGAGGTCCAGGGTAGCAATCAGCCCCAGCATTTT. Translated, it gives CSVEVQGSNQPQHF. Full variable domain (rest looked up from reference TRBV29-1 and TRBJ1-5): SAVISQKPSRDICQRGTSLTIQCQVDSQVTMMFWYRQQPGQSLTLIATANQGSEATYESGFVIDKFPISRPNLTFSTLTVSNMSPEDSSIYLCSVEVQGSNQPQHFGDGTRLSIL.

The rearrangement links TRBV18 to TRBJ1-1; tentatively, D is TRBD1 (5 bases). The germline V gene has CDR1 KGHSH and CDR2 LQKENI. The CDR3 sequence is 14 residues long. The V end lost 6 bases, the J end lost 5 bases, and 16 bases lay between the germline ends. The CDR3 DNA is TGTGCCAGCTCCGTCGCGGGGGTGCGGACTGAAGCTTTCTTT. Protein sequence: CASSVAGVRTEAFF.

The chain combines TRBV5-8 with TRBJ1-1; 9 nucleotides match TRBD1. The CDR3 has 14 amino acids. CDR1 is SGHTS, CDR2 YDEGEE, per germline. With V trimmed by 2 bases and J by 7 bases, 6 bases remained unmatched. CDR3 amino acids: CASSLYRGQIEAFF. The CDR3 DNA follows: TGTGCCAGCAGCTTATACAGGGGGCAGATTGAAGCTTTCTTT.

The gene calls are TRBV19 and TRBJ1-1; D is unresolved. The CDR3 length is 12 residues. V lost 7 bases and J 7 bases, leaving 13 bases between the germline ends. The germline V gene encodes CDR1 LNHDA and CDR2 SQIVND (reference sequence). CDR3 sequence reads: CASIGGWGEAFF. CDR3 DNA sequence: TGTGCCAGTATCGGAGGGTGGGGTGAAGCTTTCTTT.

This clone was detected only a few times. The genes are TRBV7-2 and TRBJ2-1, with 8 bases lining up with TRBD1. The CDR3 spans 15 residues. Per germline, CDR1 SGHTA and CDR2 FQGNSA. V lost 5 bases to trimming and J lost 4 bases; unmatched junction nucleotides: 7. This chain's CDR3 is CASSPTGQAYNEQFF. Written as DNA, the CDR3 is TGTGCCAGCAGCCCCACGGGACAGGCGTACAATGAGCAGTTCTTC.

The chain employs TRBV10-3 and TRBJ1-3, with a weak D call TRBD1 (6 bases). The CDR3 totals 13 residues. Trimming removed 11 bases from V and 2 bases from J, with 13 bases in between. Germline V gene sequence: CDR1 ENHRY, CDR2 SYGVKD. Here the CDR3 DNA reads TGTGCCGCCCTACAGGGAACTGGAAACACCATATATTTT. It encodes CAALQGTGNTIYF.

The rearrangement joins TRBV19 to TRBJ1-5; 8 bases are a match to TRBD1. Germline values: CDR1 LNHDA, CDR2 SQIVND (reference sequence). V shed 3 bases, J shed 4 bases, and the junction held 8 bases outside the gene matches. The CDR3 totals 16 residues. CDR3 sequence: CASSISTGGTNQPQHF. As DNA, the CDR3 is TGTGCCAGTAGTATTTCCACAGGGGGTACGAATCAGCCCCAGCATTTT.

This rearrangement joins TRBV4-2 to TRBJ1-3; D is unresolved. Germline V lookup: CDR1 LGHNA, CDR2 YNFKEQ. The CDR3 has 13 amino acids. Deletions cut 0 bases from V and 4 bases from J, with 4 bases between. This chain's CDR3 is CASSQEQGNTIYF. The CDR3 DNA follows: TGTGCCAGCAGCCAAGAGCAGGGAAACACCATATATTTT.

On this clone itself: Germline and junction disagree at one end, which may indicate a read error. This chain joins TRBV18 and TRBJ1-3; no definite D call. Germline values: CDR1 KGHSH, CDR2 LQKENI. The CDR3 totals 14 residues. CDR3: CANSPSYSGNTIYF. The CDR3 DNA reads as TGTGCCAACTCACCATCTTACTCTGGAAACACCATATATTTT.

There are a few counts of this clone. V usage is TRBV30 and J usage is TRBJ2-2; 11 bases map to TRBD2. The CDR3 is made up of 15 amino acids. Germline V gives CDR1 GTSNPN, CDR2 SVGIG (reference sequence). V trimming: 5 bases; J trimming: 6 bases; junction bases outside the gene matches: 8. This CDR3 is CAWCLAGGLAGELFF. The CDR3 DNA follows: TGTGCCTGGTGTCTAGCGGGGGGATTAGCCGGGGAGCTGTTTTTT.

There are a few counts of this clone. This chain uses TRBV6-6 with TRBJ1-5; tentatively, D is TRBD1 (6 bases). Germline lookup yields CDR1 MNHNY and CDR2 SVGAGI (reference sequence). This CDR3 is built from 15 residues. V lost 6 bases and J 7 bases, leaving 19 bases between the germline ends. This CDR3 reads CASRSDRFVLQPQHF. DNA for the CDR3: TGTGCCAGCAGATCCGACAGGTTCGTCTTGCAGCCCCAGCATTTT.

This clone appeared a few times. V usage is TRBV4-1 and J usage is TRBJ2-7; 14 nucleotides agree with TRBD2. Germline trimming cut 6 bases from V and 3 bases from J; bases unmatched to any gene: 1. The length of the CDR3 is 14 residues. Germline V gene lookup returns CDR1 MGHRA and CDR2 YSYEKL. The CDR3 bases are TGCGCCAGCAGGGGACTAGCGGGGGACTACGAGCAGTACTTC. This codes for CASRGLAGDYEQYF.

The J gene is TRBJ1-1, the V gene TRBV6-5; perhaps TRBD1 as D (5 bases). Per the germline V gene, CDR1 is MNHEY and CDR2 is SVGAGI. V gave up 2 bases and J gave up 0 bases, with 13 bases separating them. CDR3 length: 16 residues. DNA of the CDR3: TGTGCCAGCAGTTACGGGGCAGCTATCATGAACACTGAAGCTTTCTTT. Its translation: CASSYGAAIMNTEAFF.

This clone was seen once. This rearrangement joins TRBV2 to TRBJ1-4; D is undetermined. This CDR3 contains 13 residues. Trimming took 4 bases from V and 7 from J, leaving 10 bases between them. The germline V gene has CDR1 SNHLY and CDR2 FYNNEI. The DNA of the CDR3 is TGTGCCAGCAGTGCCGGAGCGGGTGAAAAACTGTTTTTT. Translating it yields CASSAGAGEKLFF.

The V and J genes are TRBV18 and TRBJ1-4, with no clear D. Trimming pared 6 bases from V and 13 bases from J, leaving 15 bases between. Germline V CDR1 and CDR2: KGHSH, LQKENI. The CDR3 is 12 amino acids. The CDR3 bases are TGTGCCAGCTCTTACGGGGAGGACGGACTGTTTTTT. This codes for CASSYGEDGLFF.

The chain couples TRBV7-8 to TRBJ1-5; 9 nucleotides align to TRBD1. V lost 3 bases, J lost 6 bases, and 9 bases stayed unmatched. The CDR3 length is 16 residues. Germline values: CDR1 SGHVS, CDR2 FQNEAQ. The CDR3 spells CASSLEGTGLFQPQHF. As DNA, the CDR3 is TGTGCCAGCAGCTTGGAAGGGACAGGGCTTTTTCAGCCCCAGCATTTT.

Here the CDR3 DNA reads TGTGCCAGTATAGGGACAGGGGGACAGAGTACCCAGTACTTC. Encoded protein: CASIGTGGQSTQYF. The rearrangement links TRBV19 to TRBJ2-5, with 11 nucleotides matching TRBD1. J lost 8 bases, V lost 7 bases, and 9 bases had no gene match. Per germline, CDR1 LNHDA and CDR2 SQIVND (reference sequence). The CDR3 sequence is 14 residues long.

The rearrangement links TRBV28 to TRBJ2-7, with 8 bases identical to TRBD2. This CDR3 is 16 amino acids long. CDR1 is MDHEN, CDR2 SYDVKM, per germline. V was pared by 8 bases and J by 5 bases, with 17 bases of the junction left unmatched. The CDR3 sequence: CASSMGSGAQRHEQYF. The DNA for the CDR3 is TGTGCCAGCTCGATGGGTAGCGGGGCACAACGTCACGAGCAGTACTTC.

The gene calls are TRBV4-2 and TRBJ2-7, with 7 bases identical to TRBD1. The length of the CDR3 is 15 residues. The V and J ends lost 3 bases and 0 bases, in that order; junction bases with no gene match: 5. CDR1 and CDR2 from the germline V gene are LGHNA and YNFKEQ. CDR3 amino acids: CASSHYEGASYEQYF. DNA of the CDR3: TGTGCCAGCAGCCATTACGAGGGGGCCTCCTACGAGCAGTACTTC.

This chain connects TRBV21-1 to TRBJ1-2; the DNA was not compared with TRBD1, the D call given in the table. TRBV21-1 is a known pseudogene. The CDR3 is 13 amino acids. CDR3 residues: CASRTTGIYGYTF. The DNA for the CDR3 is TGTGCCAGCAGGACGACAGGGATCTATGGCTACACCTTC.

The chain employs TRBV30 and TRBJ2-6; D not certain. The V gene's germline CDR1 is GTSNPN and CDR2 SVGIG (reference sequence). V lost 8 bases and J 1 base, leaving 6 bases between the germline ends. CDR3 length: 12 residues. The CDR3 reads CAHNSGANVLTF. CDR3 in DNA: TGTGCCCACAATTCTGGGGCCAACGTCCTGACTTTC.

The chain employs TRBV7-9 and TRBJ1-4; 9 positions match TRBD1. Germline CDR1 SEHNR, CDR2 FQNEAQ (reference sequence). With V trimmed by 5 bases and J by 6 bases, 7 bases remained unmatched. The CDR3 has 15 amino acids. The CDR3 protein is CASSRTGGGYEKLFF. The CDR3 DNA reads TGTGCCAGCAGCAGAACAGGGGGCGGTTATGAAAAACTGTTTTTT.